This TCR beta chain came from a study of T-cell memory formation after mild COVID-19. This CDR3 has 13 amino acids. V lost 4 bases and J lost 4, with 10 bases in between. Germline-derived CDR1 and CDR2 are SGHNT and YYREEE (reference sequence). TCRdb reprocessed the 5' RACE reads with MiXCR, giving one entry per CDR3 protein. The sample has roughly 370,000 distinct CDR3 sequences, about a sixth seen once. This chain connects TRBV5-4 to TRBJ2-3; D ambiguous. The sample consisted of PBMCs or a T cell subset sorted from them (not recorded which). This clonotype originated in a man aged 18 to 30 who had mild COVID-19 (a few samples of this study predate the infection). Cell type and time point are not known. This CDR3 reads CASSMTPSDTQYF. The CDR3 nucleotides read TGTGCCAGCAGCATGACACCTTCAGATACGCAGTATTTT. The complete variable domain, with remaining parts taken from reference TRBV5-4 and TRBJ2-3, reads ETGVTQSPTHLIKTRGQQVTLRCSSQSGHNTVSWYQQALGQGPQFIFQYYREEENGRGNFPPRFSGLQFPNYSSELNVNALELDDSALYLCASSMTPSDTQYFGPGTRLTVL.